The T cell receptor (beta chain) under discussion was sequenced for a study of OX40 agonist ivuxolimab in advanced cancers. Study-wide background: A mean age of around 60 years, range roughly 20 to 85, was recorded, and over 65% were male.

General study findings and limits: Antigen specificity was not determined for the expanded peripheral T cells. On average, CD8+ T cells showed a greater number of expanded clones than CD4+.

Of note for this clone: The antigen remains undetermined.

Data came from immunoSEQ multiplex PCR; TCRdb stores just in-frame clones and leaves some out. The repertoire consists of some 39,000 clones, with less than 90% occurring once and the leading ten covering around 4%. Sequences were derived from CD4+ or CD8+ T cells sorted from blood, sampled in a trial of the OX40 agonist ivuxolimab. This TCR derives from an adult with an advanced solid tumor such as melanoma, head and neck, liver or kidney cancer.

The CDR3 spells CSADGDYEQYF. CDR3 bases: TGCAGTGCTGACGGGGACTACGAGCAGTACTTC. The V call is TRBV20-1, the J call TRBJ2-7, with D maybe TRBD2 (5 bases). The CDR3 has 11 residues. Trimming removed 5 bases from V and 3 bases from J, with 8 bases in between. Germline V gene data show CDR1 as DFQATT and CDR2 as SNEGSKA (reference sequence).